This entry is about one TCR beta chain. The sample belongs to a study of blood T cell repertoires in COVID-19. Per the original data handling: Amplification of reference gene primers provided the estimated nucleated cell counts. Generated by immunoSEQ multiplex PCR, the TCRdb table keeps only in-frame clones and is missing some. D and trimming were read from the DNA, whereas the V and J calls and clone size are those reported in that table. The sample has 250,000 to 350,000 clones; around 90% are singletons. This CDR3 is built from 15 residues. With 5 bases clipped from V and 7 bases from J, the junction kept 11 bases outside the gene matches. Germline CDR1 is GTSNPN and CDR2 is SVGIG (reference sequence).

The gene calls are TRBV30 and TRBJ1-1, with TRBD1 identical over 12 bases. This TCR came from a woman aged 45-65 years who had recovered from COVID-19. Source material: peripheral blood. CDR3 nucleotides: TGTGCCTGGGTCCCCGGGACAGGGGGCGCGGGTGAAGCTTTCTTT. Translation gives CAWVPGTGGAGEAFF.